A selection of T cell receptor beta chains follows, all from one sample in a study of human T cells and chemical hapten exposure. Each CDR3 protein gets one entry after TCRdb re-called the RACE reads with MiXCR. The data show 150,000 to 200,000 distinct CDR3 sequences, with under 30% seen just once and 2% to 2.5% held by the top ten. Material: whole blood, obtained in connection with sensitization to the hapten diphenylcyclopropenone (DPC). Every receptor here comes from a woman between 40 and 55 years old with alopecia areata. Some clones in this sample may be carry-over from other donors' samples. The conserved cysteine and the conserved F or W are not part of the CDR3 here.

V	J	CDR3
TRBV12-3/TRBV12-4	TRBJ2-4	ASSSGAVRAKNIQY
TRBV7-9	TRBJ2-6	ASSPVVSSGANVLT
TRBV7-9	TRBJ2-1	ASSLRAPLNNEQF
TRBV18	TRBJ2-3	ASSPRTTDTQY
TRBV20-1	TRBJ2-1	SAENGDTSGSDEQF
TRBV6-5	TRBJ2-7	ASRRAGDYSYEQY
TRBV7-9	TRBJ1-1	ASSFTRDNTEAF
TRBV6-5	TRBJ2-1	ASSFRTGHNEQF
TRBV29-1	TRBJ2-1	SVEGQGNNEQF
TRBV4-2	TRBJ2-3	ASSQVAGTASTDTQY
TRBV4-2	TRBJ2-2	ASSQDFYYTGELF
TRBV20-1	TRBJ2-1	SGFYGREQF
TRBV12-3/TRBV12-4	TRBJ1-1	ASSTGQTEAF
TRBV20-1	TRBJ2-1	SARSGSIYNEQF
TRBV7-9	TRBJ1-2	ASSLNRAGGYT
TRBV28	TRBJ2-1	ASSPRGPYNEQF
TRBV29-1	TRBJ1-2	SAYVETGRTPPYGYT
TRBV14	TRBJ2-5	ASSQNLRVQETQY
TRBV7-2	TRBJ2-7	ASSLASGRANSYEQY
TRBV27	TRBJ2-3	ASSGLTSTDTQY
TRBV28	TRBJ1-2	ASSLNYGYT
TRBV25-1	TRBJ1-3	ASSEGVGNTIY
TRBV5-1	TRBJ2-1	ASSEDRANEQF
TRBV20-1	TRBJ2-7	SASPQAGEYYEQY
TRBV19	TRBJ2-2	ASSINPPGSGELF
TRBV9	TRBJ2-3	ASSVRQGASDTQY
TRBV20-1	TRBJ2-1	SATSQGLEPFSSYNEQF
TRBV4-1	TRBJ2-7	ASSPSVRQGRAYEQY
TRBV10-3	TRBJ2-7	AISDLSGRTYEQY
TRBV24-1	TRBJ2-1	ATSDLGDPYNEQF
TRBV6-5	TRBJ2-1	ASSPRRASGSDEQF
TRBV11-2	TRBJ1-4	ASSLDRGLEKLF
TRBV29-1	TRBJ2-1	SARAGGQNEQF
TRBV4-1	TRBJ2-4	ASSQMGGRVAKNIQY
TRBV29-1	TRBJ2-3	SVVRSARTDTQY
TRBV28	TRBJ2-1	ASSFEGANNEQF
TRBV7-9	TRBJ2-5	ASSLVAGGGETQY
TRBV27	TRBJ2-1	ASSFRGARNEQF
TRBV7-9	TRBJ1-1	ASSLPQAVGLNTEAF
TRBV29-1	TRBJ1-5	SVAGTNQPQH
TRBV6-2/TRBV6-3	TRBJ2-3	ASRTADTQY
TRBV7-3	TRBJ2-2	ASSLSGQRENGELF
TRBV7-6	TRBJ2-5	ASSLAGRGVKTQY
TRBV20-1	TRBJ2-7	SARTSPEQY
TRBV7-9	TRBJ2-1	ASSLGGASGRARYNEQF
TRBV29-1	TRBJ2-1	SVESPSGRAYEQF
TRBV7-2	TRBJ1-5	ASQGYNQPQH
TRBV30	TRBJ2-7	AWSASSYEQY
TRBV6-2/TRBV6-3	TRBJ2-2	ASSYSSGRATGELF